This entry lists 20 T cell receptor beta chains sequenced from one sample in a study of a mutant IDH1 vaccine in newly diagnosed glioma. This table comes from immunoSEQ multiplex PCR, and its TCRdb copy is limited to in-frame clones, with some not included. The top ten hold 15% to 20% of the sample, which has tens of thousands of clones, roughly 92% seen once. As for time point: baseline, week 1 (first vaccination visit). Documented treatment: pre-vaccination baseline after standard-of-care therapy. Sequences were derived from PBMCs, sampled from a glioma patient treated with radiotherapy, temozolomide or both. Receptors originate from a man aged 18-30 years with glioma.

This sequence joins TRBV5-5 and TRBJ2-7; 10 bases map to TRBD1. CDR1 and CDR2 from the germline V gene are SGHKS and YYEKEE (reference sequence). The CDR3 has 15 amino acids. J was trimmed by 3 bases and V by 5 bases; bases with no gene match: 8. The CDR3 DNA reads as TGTGCCAGCAGTACCCCGGGACAGGGGCTCTACGAGCAGTACTTC. Encoded protein: CASSTPGQGLYEQYF.

The count of this clone is one. This chain links TRBV2 with TRBJ1-4; no clear D gene. Trimming shortened V by 6 bases and J by 8 bases, and 13 bases separated the two germline ends. The CDR3 runs to 13 residues. CDR1 and CDR2 from the germline V gene are SNHLY and FYNNEI. The CDR3 reads CASRGGADEKLFF. CDR3 DNA sequence: TGTGCCAGCAGGGGAGGAGCGGACGAAAAACTGTTTTTT.

The CDR3 nucleotides are TGTGCCAGCAGCTTAGAGAGTGGGGGGTCAGGGGCCAACGTCCTGACTTTC. It encodes CASSLESGGSGANVLTF. This chain connects TRBV7-6 to TRBJ2-6; D is perhaps TRBD2 (6 bases). This CDR3 contains 17 residues. V was cut by 1 base and J by 4 bases, with 14 bases left in between. Germline CDR1 is SGHVS and CDR2 is FNYEAQ.

V usage is TRBV9 and J usage is TRBJ2-3; perhaps TRBD2 as D (5 bases). The CDR3 extends over 13 amino acids. Trimming took off 4 bases at V and 1 base at J, with 7 bases between the two ends. Looked up from germline, CDR1 is SGDLS and CDR2 is YYNGEE. The CDR3 loop is CASSYSGTDTQYF. CDR3 nucleotide sequence: TGTGCCAGCAGCTATAGCGGCACAGATACGCAGTATTTT.

J is TRBJ1-4 and V is TRBV4-2; D is possibly TRBD1 (6 bases). The CDR3 runs 16 residues. Germline lookup yields CDR1 LGHNA and CDR2 YNFKEQ. Trimming stripped 1 base from V and 3 bases from J, with 12 bases between. The DNA of the CDR3 is TGTGCCAGCAGCCAAGGTGACAGGTTCCCTAATGAAAAACTGTTTTTT. Its translation: CASSQGDRFPNEKLFF.

The chain combines TRBV2 with TRBJ1-1, with unresolved D. This CDR3 has 13 amino acids. The germline V and J ends were trimmed by 3 bases and 3 bases, with 8 bases remaining between them. CDR1 and CDR2 from the germline V gene are SNHLY and FYNNEI. The CDR3 region has the DNA TGTGCCAGCAGTGACGGAGGGTACACTGAAGCTTTCTTT. Its translation is CASSDGGYTEAFF.

The chain links TRBV30 to TRBJ2-7; TRBD1 might be the D (5 bases). The CDR3 spans 14 residues. Germline lookup yields CDR1 GTSNPN and CDR2 SVGIG (reference sequence). Trimming shortened V by 2 bases and J by 2 bases, and 13 bases separated the two germline ends. The chain's CDR3 is CAWSFSGSPYEQYF. In DNA, the CDR3 is TGTGCCTGGAGTTTTTCAGGGTCCCCCTACGAGCAGTACTTC.

The chain employs TRBV19 and TRBJ1-5; no firm D call. V was clipped by 5 bases and J by 5 bases, with 10 bases between them. This CDR3 is 13 amino acids long. Per germline, CDR1 LNHDA and CDR2 SQIVND (reference sequence). In DNA form, the CDR3 reads TGTGCCAGTAGTCCCGGGAGCTATCAGCCCCAGCATTTT. Amino acids: CASSPGSYQPQHF.

In this sample, this clone turned up a few times. The rearrangement uses TRBV10-1 and TRBJ1-1, with D possibly matching TRBD1 (6 bases). The CDR3 loop spans 16 amino acids. The germline V and J ends were trimmed by 0 bases and 0 bases, with 11 bases remaining between them. CDR1 and CDR2 (germline): WNHNN, SYGVQD (reference sequence). The CDR3 DNA reads TGCGCCAGCAGTGAGTCGGTGGACAGTCTGAACACTGAAGCTTTCTTT. Its protein product is CASSESVDSLNTEAFF.

The chain recombines TRBV27 with TRBJ1-5; 9 bases agree with TRBD1. CDR1 is MNHEY and CDR2 is SMNVEV in the germline V gene (reference sequence). V was pared by 5 bases and J by 7 bases, with 3 bases of the junction left unmatched. There are 13 residues in the CDR3. CDR3 region: CASSGTGSQPQHF. CDR3 nucleotides: TGTGCCAGCAGTGGGACAGGGAGCCAGCCCCAGCATTTT.

V is TRBV5-1 and J is TRBJ1-1; 9 bases agree with TRBD1. The CDR3 is 16 amino acids. CDR1 SGHRS and CDR2 YFSETQ come from the germline V gene. Trimming took 0 bases from V and 11 from J; bases not matched to a gene: 14. The CDR3 DNA is TGCGCCAGCAGCTTGGAAAGGGGACAGGGTCCCGTCCGGGCTTTCTTT. It translates to CASSLERGQGPVRAFF.

This chain connects TRBV10-1 to TRBJ2-7; 10 positions agree with TRBD2. This CDR3 is 15 amino acids long. V dropped 5 bases and J dropped 5; count of bases not matched to a gene: 9. Germline lookup yields CDR1 WNHNN and CDR2 SYGVQD (reference sequence). This chain's CDR3 is CASSPSSSGRDEQYF. CDR3 nucleotide sequence: TGCGCCAGCAGTCCCTCTTCTAGCGGGAGAGACGAGCAGTACTTC.

The chain links TRBV2 to TRBJ1-6; 9 bases align to TRBD1. CDR1 is SNHLY, CDR2 FYNNEI, per germline. The junction had 7 bases not matched to a gene; V was cut back by 5 bases and J by 8 bases. The CDR3 runs 15 residues. Here the CDR3 reads CASSPGTGWDSPLHF. CDR3 DNA: TGTGCCAGCAGTCCAGGGACAGGGTGGGATTCACCCCTCCACTTT.

The chain joins TRBV9 to TRBJ2-7, with 11 bases lining up with TRBD1. After removal of 3 bases from V and 1 base from J, the junction contained 6 bases not matched to a gene. The CDR3 totals 16 residues. Germline CDR1 and CDR2: SGDLS and YYNGEE. As DNA, the CDR3 is TGTGCCAGCAGCGCAACAGGACAGGGGGCTTCCTACGAGCAGTACTTC. It translates to CASSATGQGASYEQYF.

The chain uses TRBV15 and TRBJ2-5; 8 bases agree with TRBD2. CDR3 length: 16 residues. J was trimmed by 5 bases and V by 0 bases; bases with no gene match: 8. The germline V gene has CDR1 LNHNV and CDR2 YYDKDF (reference sequence). This CDR3 is CATSRDREGEGETQYF. For the CDR3, the DNA is TGTGCCACCAGCAGAGATCGGGAGGGAGAAGGGGAGACCCAGTACTTC.

This clone was counted once. The rearrangement links TRBV7-2 to TRBJ2-7; D possibly corresponds to TRBD2 (7 bases). V dropped 5 bases and J dropped 7 bases, with 24 bases sitting between them. The CDR3 extends over 16 amino acids. Germline CDR1 SGHTA, CDR2 FQGNSA. Here the CDR3 reads CASSLRSGGRGEEQYF. The CDR3 region has the DNA TGTGCCAGCAGCCTAAGGTCGGGAGGAAGGGGGGAGGAGCAGTACTTC.

This rearrangement joins TRBV14 to TRBJ2-5, with a weak D call TRBD2 (6 bases). Per the germline V gene, CDR1 is SGHDN and CDR2 is FVKESK. The V end was cut by 3 bases, the J end by 5 bases, with 16 bases between. There are 15 residues in the CDR3. CDR3 sequence reads: CASSHLQAGRETQYF. The CDR3 nucleotides are TGTGCCAGCAGCCATCTACAGGCGGGAAGGGAGACCCAGTACTTC.

The table lists this clone with a few counts. The chain uses TRBV6-1 and TRBJ1-2; D call uncertain. V was cut by 1 base and J by 3 bases, with 15 bases left in between. Germline lookup yields CDR1 MNHNS and CDR2 SASEGT. CDR3 length: 16 residues. The CDR3 region is CASSEGPGNSDYGYTF. The CDR3 DNA sequence: TGTGCCAGCAGTGAAGGACCCGGAAACTCTGACTATGGCTACACCTTC.

This clone has only one observation. The rearrangement uses TRBV5-6 and TRBJ2-1, with D unresolved. Between the trimmed V and J ends, which lost 6 bases and 0 bases, there was a span of 10 bases. The CDR3 spans 14 residues. Per germline, CDR1 SGHDT and CDR2 YYEEEE. The DNA of the CDR3 is TGTGCCAGCACCGCCAGGTTCTCCTACAATGAGCAGTTCTTC. The encoded protein is CASTARFSYNEQFF.

The CDR3 DNA sequence: TGTGCCAGTAGTATGGGACAGGTACCGTTCTCTGGCTACACCTTC. Encoded protein: CASSMGQVPFSGYTF. The J gene is TRBJ1-2, the V gene TRBV19; TRBD1 agrees at 8 bases. The CDR3 is 15 residues long. J lost 7 bases, V lost 3 bases, and 10 bases had no gene match. Germline CDR1 reads LNHDA; CDR2 reads SQIVND (reference sequence).